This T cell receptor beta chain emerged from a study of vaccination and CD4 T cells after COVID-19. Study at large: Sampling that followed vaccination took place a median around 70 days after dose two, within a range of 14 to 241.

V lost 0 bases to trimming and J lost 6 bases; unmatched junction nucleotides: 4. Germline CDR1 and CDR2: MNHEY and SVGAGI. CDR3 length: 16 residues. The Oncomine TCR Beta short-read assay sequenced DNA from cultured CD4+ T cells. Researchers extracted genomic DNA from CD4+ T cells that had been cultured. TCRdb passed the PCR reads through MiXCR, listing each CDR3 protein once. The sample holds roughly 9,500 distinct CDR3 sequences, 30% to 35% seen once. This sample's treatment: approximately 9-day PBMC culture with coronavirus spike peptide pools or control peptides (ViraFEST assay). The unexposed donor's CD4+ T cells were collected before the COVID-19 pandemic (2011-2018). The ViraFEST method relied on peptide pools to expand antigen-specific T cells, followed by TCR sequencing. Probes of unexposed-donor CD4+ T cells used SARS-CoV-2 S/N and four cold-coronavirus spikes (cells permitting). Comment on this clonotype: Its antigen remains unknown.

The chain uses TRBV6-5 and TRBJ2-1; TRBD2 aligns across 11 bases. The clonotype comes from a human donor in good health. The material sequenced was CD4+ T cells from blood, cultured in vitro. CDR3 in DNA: TGTGCCAGCAGTTACTCTGCTAGCGGGAGGACCAATGAGCAGTTCTTC. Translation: CASSYSASGRTNEQFF.